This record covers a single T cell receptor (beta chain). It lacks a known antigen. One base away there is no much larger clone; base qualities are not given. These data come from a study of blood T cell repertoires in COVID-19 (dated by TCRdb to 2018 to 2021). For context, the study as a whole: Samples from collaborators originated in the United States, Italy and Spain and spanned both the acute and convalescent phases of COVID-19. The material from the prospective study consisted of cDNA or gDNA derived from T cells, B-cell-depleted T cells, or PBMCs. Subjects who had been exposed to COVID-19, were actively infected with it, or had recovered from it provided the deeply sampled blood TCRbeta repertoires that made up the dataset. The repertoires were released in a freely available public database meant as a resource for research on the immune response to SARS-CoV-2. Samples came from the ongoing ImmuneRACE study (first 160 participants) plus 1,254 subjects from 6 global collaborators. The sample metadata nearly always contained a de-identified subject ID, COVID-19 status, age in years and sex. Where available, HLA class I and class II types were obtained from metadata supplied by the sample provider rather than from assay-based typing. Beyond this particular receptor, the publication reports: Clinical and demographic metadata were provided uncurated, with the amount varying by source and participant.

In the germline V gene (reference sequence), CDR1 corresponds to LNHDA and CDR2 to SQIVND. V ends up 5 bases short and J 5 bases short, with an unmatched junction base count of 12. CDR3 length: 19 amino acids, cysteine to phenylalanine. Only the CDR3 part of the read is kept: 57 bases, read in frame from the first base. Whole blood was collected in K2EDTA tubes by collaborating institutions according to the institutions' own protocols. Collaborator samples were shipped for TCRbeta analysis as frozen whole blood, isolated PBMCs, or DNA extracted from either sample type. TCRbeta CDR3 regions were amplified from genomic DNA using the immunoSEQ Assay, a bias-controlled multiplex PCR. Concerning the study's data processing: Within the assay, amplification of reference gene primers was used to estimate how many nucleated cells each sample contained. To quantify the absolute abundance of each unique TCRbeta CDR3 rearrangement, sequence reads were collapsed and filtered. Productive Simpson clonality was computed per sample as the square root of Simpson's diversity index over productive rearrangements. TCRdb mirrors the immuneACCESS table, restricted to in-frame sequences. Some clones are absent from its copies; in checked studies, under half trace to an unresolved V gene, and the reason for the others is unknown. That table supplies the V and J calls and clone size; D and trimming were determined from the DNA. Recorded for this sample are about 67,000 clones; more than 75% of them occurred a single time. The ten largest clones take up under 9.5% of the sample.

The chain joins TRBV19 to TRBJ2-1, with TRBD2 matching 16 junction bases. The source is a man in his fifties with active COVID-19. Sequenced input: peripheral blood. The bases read TGTGCCAGTAGTCCGCCGGGGACTAGCGGGGGGGCGGCCCACAATGAGCAGTTCTTC. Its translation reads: CASSPPGTSGGAAHNEQFF. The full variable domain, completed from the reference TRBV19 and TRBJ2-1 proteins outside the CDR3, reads DGGITQSPKYLFRKEGQNVTLSCEQNLNHDAMYWYRQDPGQGLRLIYYSQIVNDFQKGDIAEGYSVSREKKESFPLTVTSAQKNPTAFYLCASSPPGTSGGAAHNEQFFGPGTRLTVL.